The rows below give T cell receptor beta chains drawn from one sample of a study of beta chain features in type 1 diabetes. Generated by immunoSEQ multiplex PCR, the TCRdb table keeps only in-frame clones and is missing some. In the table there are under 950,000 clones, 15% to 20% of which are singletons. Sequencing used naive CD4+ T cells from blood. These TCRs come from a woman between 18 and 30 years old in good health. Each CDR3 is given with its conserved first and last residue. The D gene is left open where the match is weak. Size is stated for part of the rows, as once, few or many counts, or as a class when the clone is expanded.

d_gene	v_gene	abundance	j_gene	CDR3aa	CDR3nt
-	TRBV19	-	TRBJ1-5	CASSIDLTTGTWVNQPQHF	TGTGCCAGTAGTATAGACCTAACTACCGGGACATGGGTCAATCAGCCCCAGCATTTT
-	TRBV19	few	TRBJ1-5	CASRNIGNSNQPQHF	TGTGCCAGTAGGAACATTGGGAATAGCAATCAGCCCCAGCATTTT
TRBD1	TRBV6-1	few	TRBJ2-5	CASSGSGTGAQYF	TGTGCCAGCAGTGGGTCCGGGACAGGGGCCCAGTACTTC
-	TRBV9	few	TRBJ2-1	CASSVSSSGNEQFF	TGTGCCAGCAGCGTATCGAGTAGCGGCAATGAGCAGTTCTTC
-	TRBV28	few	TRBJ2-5	CASSLTSRETQYF	TGTGCCAGCAGTTTAACTAGTAGGGAGACCCAGTACTTC
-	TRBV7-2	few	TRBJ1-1	CASSLFGLTAQAFF	TGTGCCAGCAGCTTATTTGGGTTGACAGCCCAAGCTTTCTTT
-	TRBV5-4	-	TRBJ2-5	CASSVDGYQETQYF	TGTGCCAGCAGCGTAGACGGGTACCAAGAGACCCAGTACTTC
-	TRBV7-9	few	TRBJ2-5	CASSLGRGWETQYF	TGTGCCAGCAGCTTGGGAAGGGGGTGGGAGACCCAGTACTTC
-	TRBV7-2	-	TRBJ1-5	CASSHQSYGNQPQHF	TGTGCCAGCAGTCATCAGTCTTATGGCAATCAGCCCCAGCATTTT
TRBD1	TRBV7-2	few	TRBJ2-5	CASSLGTGFQETQYF	TGTGCCAGCAGCTTAGGGACAGGGTTCCAAGAGACCCAGTACTTC
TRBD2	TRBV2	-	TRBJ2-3	CASSEAYGLVMDTQYF	TGTGCCAGCAGTGAAGCTTATGGACTAGTAATGGATACGCAGTATTTT
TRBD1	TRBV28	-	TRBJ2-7	CASSFRWTGEMNKGYEQYF	TGTGCCAGCAGTTTCCGGTGGACAGGGGAAATGAATAAGGGCTACGAGCAGTACTTC
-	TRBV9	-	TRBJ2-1	CASSGQTGTNTYNEQFF	TGTGCCAGCAGCGGTCAAACCGGGACAAATACCTACAATGAGCAGTTCTTC
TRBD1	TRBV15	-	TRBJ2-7	CATSNSGGRGPGMGRFEQYF	TGTGCCACCAGCAACTCTGGGGGCAGGGGGCCCGGTATGGGACGCTTCGAGCAGTACTTC
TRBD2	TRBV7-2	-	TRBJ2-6	CASSHGLARAAGANVLTF	TGTGCCAGCAGCCACGGACTAGCGAGGGCTGCAGGGGCCAACGTCCTGACTTTC
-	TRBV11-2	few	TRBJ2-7	CASSLESSGSWRYF	TGTGCCAGCAGCTTAGAGTCGTCAGGGTCTTGGCGGTACTTC
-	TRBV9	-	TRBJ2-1	CASSVHCEQFF	TGTGCCAGCAGCGTACACTGTGAGCAGTTCTTC
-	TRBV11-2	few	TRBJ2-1	CASSLTRTTIGLF	TGTGCCAGCAGCCTCACGAGGACCACTATAGGTCTCTTC
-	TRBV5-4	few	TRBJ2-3	CASSLSTTDTQYF	TGTGCCAGCAGCTTATCCACCACAGATACGCAGTATTTT
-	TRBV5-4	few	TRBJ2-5	CASVFQETQYF	TGTGCCAGCGTCTTTCAAGAGACCCAGTACTTC
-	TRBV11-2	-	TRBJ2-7	CASSPQGFGYEQYF	TGTGCCAGCAGCCCTCAGGGTTTCGGCTACGAGCAGTACTTC
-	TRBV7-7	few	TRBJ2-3	CASSLSPGPYTQYF	TGTGCTAGCAGCTTATCTCCGGGTCCTTATACGCAGTATTTT
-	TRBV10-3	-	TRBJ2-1	CAISESPAFGDPNEQFF	TGTGCCATCAGTGAGTCCCCGGCTTTCGGAGATCCCAATGAGCAGTTCTTC
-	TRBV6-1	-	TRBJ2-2	CASRGFAGELFF	TGTGCCAGCAGGGGCTTTGCCGGGGAGCTGTTTTTT
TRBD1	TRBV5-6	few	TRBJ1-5	CASSRRQGFGNQPQHF	TGTGCCAGCAGCCGAAGACAGGGTTTTGGCAATCAGCCCCAGCATTTT
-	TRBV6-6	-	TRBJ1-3	CASSLATVGNTIYF	TGTGCCAGCAGTTTAGCGACCGTAGGAAACACCATATATTTT
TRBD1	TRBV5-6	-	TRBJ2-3	CATSGQGRTDTQYF	TGTGCCACCTCGGGACAGGGGAGGACAGATACGCAGTATTTT
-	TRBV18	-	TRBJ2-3	CASSPGGTDTQYF	TGTGCCAGCTCACCAGGGGGAACAGATACGCAGTATTTT
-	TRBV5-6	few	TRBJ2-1	CASREWDKPYNEQFF	TGTGCCAGCAGAGAATGGGACAAACCCTACAATGAGCAGTTCTTC
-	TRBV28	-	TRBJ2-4	CASSSEGPRAKNIQYF	TGTGCCAGCAGCTCCGAGGGCCCTCGGGCCAAAAACATTCAGTACTTC
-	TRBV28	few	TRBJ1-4	CASSFHLQFTNEKLFF	TGTGCCAGCAGTTTCCATCTCCAGTTTACTAATGAAAAACTGTTTTTT
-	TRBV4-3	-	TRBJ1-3	CASSQAGLSGNTIYF	TGCGCCAGCAGCCAAGCGGGGCTCTCTGGAAACACCATATATTTT
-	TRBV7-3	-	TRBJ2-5	CASSGGVGETQYF	TGTGCCAGCAGCGGGGGAGTCGGCGAGACCCAGTACTTC
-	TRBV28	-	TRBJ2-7	CASRSGGQGAGEQYF	TGTGCCAGCAGGTCCGGGGGGCAGGGGGCTGGTGAGCAGTACTTC
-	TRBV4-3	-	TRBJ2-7	CASSQETGRKGYEQYF	TGCGCCAGCAGCCAAGAGACCGGACGCAAAGGCTACGAGCAGTACTTC
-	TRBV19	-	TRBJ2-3	CASSWGFTDTQYF	TGTGCCAGTAGTTGGGGTTTCACAGATACGCAGTATTTT
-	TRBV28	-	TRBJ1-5	CASRQTGQPQHF	TGTGCCAGCAGACAAACCGGGCAGCCCCAGCATTTT
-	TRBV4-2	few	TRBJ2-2	CASSQEPTGELFF	TGTGCCAGCAGCCAAGAGCCCACCGGGGAGCTGTTTTTT
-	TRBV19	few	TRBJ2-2	CASSIRGLTGELFF	TGTGCCAGTAGTATTAGGGGCCTCACCGGGGAGCTGTTTTTT
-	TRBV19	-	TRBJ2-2	CASSINSFGPGTGELFF	TGTGCCAGTAGTATCAACTCGTTTGGGCCAGGCACCGGGGAGCTGTTTTTT
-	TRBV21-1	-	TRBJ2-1	CASSNPSGKNNEQFF	TGTGCCAGCAGCAACCCTAGCGGGAAAAACAATGAGCAGTTCTTC
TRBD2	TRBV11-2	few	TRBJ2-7	CASSPSGGPWEQYF	TGTGCCAGCAGCCCGAGCGGGGGCCCTTGGGAGCAGTACTTC
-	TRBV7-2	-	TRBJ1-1	CASSLGAGNTEAFF	TGTGCCAGCAGCTTAGGGGCAGGGAACACTGAAGCTTTCTTT
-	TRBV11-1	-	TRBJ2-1	CASSEQGGEQFF	TGTGCCAGCAGCGAGCAAGGTGGGGAGCAGTTCTTC
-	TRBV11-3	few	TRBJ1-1	CASSFSLNTEAFF	TGTGCCAGCAGCTTCTCACTGAACACTGAAGCTTTCTTT
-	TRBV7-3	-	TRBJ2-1	CASSHIGAGNNEQFF	TGTGCCAGCAGCCACATCGGGGCTGGTAACAATGAGCAGTTCTTC
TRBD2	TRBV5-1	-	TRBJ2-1	CASSTIAGAYNEQFF	TGCGCCAGCAGCACGATAGCGGGAGCCTACAATGAGCAGTTCTTC
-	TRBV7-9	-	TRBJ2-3	CASSLVLTADTQYF	TGTGCCAGCAGCTTAGTCTTGACGGCAGATACGCAGTATTTT
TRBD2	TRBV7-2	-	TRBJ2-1	CASSAGTSGNNEQFF	TGTGCCAGCAGCGCTGGGACTAGTGGTAACAATGAGCAGTTCTTC
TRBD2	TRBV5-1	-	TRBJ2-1	CASSSSGRVSLNYNEQFF	TGCGCCAGCAGTTCTAGCGGGCGGGTTTCCTTAAACTACAATGAGCAGTTCTTC
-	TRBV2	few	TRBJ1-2	CASSRDSYYGYTF	TGTGCCAGCAGCCGAGACAGCTACTATGGCTACACCTTC
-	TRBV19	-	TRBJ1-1	CASTGNTEAFF	TGTGCCAGTACGGGAAACACTGAAGCTTTCTTT
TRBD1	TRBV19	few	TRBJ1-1	CASSKGTDLNTEAFF	TGTGCCAGTAGTAAAGGGACAGATTTGAACACTGAAGCTTTCTTT
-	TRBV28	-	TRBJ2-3	CASSFTTDTQYF	TGTGCCAGCAGTTTCACAACAGATACGCAGTATTTT
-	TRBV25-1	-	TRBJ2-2	CASRAATNTGELFF	TGTGCCAGCAGAGCTGCGACAAACACCGGGGAGCTGTTTTTT
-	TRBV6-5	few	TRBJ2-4	CASSLGSAKNIQYF	TGTGCCAGCAGTTTGGGGAGCGCCAAAAACATTCAGTACTTC
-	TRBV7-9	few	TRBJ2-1	CASSLAVYNEQFF	TGTGCCAGCAGCTTAGCGGTATACAATGAGCAGTTCTTC